This record covers a single T cell receptor (beta chain). Its antigen is unidentified. This sample is drawn from a study of regulatory T cells in long-lasting Graves disease. Study overall: Disease was considered persistent Graves' disease after over 5 years of antithyroid drugs (with positive TSH receptor antibodies). Findings and limits, study-wide: Persistent disease exhibited a predilection for TRBV28, TRBJ1-2 and TRBJ2-5.

Relying on iRepertoire HTBI primers and Arm-PCR of CDR3 regions, the team built TCR beta libraries. Via MiXCR, TCRdb re-called the multiplex PCR reads, giving one row per CDR3 protein. In the table there are more than 350,000 distinct CDR3 sequences, over 20% of which are singletons. Time point given: persistent/refractory GD, antithyroid drugs over 5 years with positive TRAb. Generation of the TCR library employed RNA extracted from PBMCs. The source of the patients was an endocrinology department in Xi'an, China. V gave up 0 bases and J gave up 2 bases; unmatched junction bases: 4. The CDR3 spans 15 residues. In germline, CDR1 is SGHRS, CDR2 YFSETQ.

This clonotype was sampled from a female donor with Graves disease. The starting material was peripheral blood mononuclear cells (PBMCs), obtained when the disease was refractory, from a patient treated with antithyroid drugs. V is TRBV5-1 and J is TRBJ1-2; 7 bases match TRBD1. The CDR3 here is CASSLGTGVNYGYTF. The CDR3 DNA sequence: TGCGCCAGCAGCTTGGGTACAGGGGTAAACTATGGCTACACCTTC.